This T cell receptor (beta chain) was documented in a study of T cell clonotyping in hematopoietic cell transplantation. Regarding the study as a whole: Higher Inverse Simpson Index values in graft donor and pretransplant recipient predicted broader posttransplant TCR diversity. Recipient TCR diversity dropped after transplant; expanded clonotypes rose from day 30 to 180.

About this clone itself: Its antigen is as yet unknown.

The repertoire was sequenced with immunoSEQ multiplex PCR; TCRdb's copy has only in-frame clones and lacks some. The repertoire includes 35,000 to 45,000 clones, about 95% of them detected once, and about 0.8% sits in the top ten. The CDR3 length is 13 residues. CDR1 is MDHEN, CDR2 SYDVKM, per germline. V trimming: 10 bases; J trimming: 10 bases; junction bases outside the gene matches: 8. This clonotype was obtained from a woman in her forties or fifties in good health. Some clones in this sample may be carry-over from other donors' samples. The sample consisted of peripheral blood mononuclear cells. The chain recombines TRBV28 with TRBJ1-6; 9 bases are a match to TRBD1. DNA for the CDR3: TGTGCCATACAGGGGGCTGGAAGATCACCCCTCCACTTT. It encodes CAIQGAGRSPLHF.